This note documents a single TCR beta chain sequence. TCRdb's table, derived via immunoSEQ multiplex PCR, lists solely in-frame clones and lacks some. Of approximately 69,000 clones in the sample, 85% were seen once. The V end was cut by 4 bases, the J end by 3 bases, with 8 bases between. CDR3 size: 13 residues. Germline loops: CDR1 MNHEY, CDR2 SMNVEV (reference sequence). This sample stems from a study of OX40 agonist ivuxolimab in advanced cancers. The source was CD4+ or CD8+ T cells sorted from blood, collected in a trial of the OX40 agonist ivuxolimab. The chain uses TRBV27 and TRBJ2-3; the D gene is possibly TRBD1 (5 bases). This clonotype was sampled from an adult with an advanced solid tumor such as melanoma, head and neck, liver or kidney cancer. CDR3 sequence (DNA): TGTGCCAGCAGTTGGTCAGGGACAGATACGCAGTATTTT. Residues: CASSWSGTDTQYF.